The clone carrying this TCR beta chain was found many times. Time point noted: longitudinal time-point 3. These data are taken from a study of neurological immune-mediated disorders. The making of cDNA relied on 5'RACE with 10-nucleotide random UMIs. Over 200 million TCR-beta sequences from 15-18 subjects came from every sequencing run. One entry per CDR3 protein, called by TCRdb with MiXCR from the 5' RACE reads. The repertoire has roughly 53,000 distinct CDR3 sequences, 7% to 10% of them found once; the top ten carry about 2%. The V gene lost 3 bases and the J gene lost 0 bases, with 8 bases spanning the gap. Germline CDR1 and CDR2: KGHSH and LQKENI. This CDR3 is built from 14 residues.

The V gene is TRBV18, the J gene TRBJ1-1, with no clear D. The source material was PBMCs. The TCR sequence derives from a woman in her forties in good health. This CDR3 reads CASSPQEVNTEAFF. CDR3 nucleotide sequence: TGTGCCAGCTCACCGCAGGAAGTGAACACTGAAGCTTTCTTT.